The sequence of this T cell receptor beta chain was determined in a study of shared clonotypes between healthy human individuals. On the study more broadly: Plates per donor: three CD4 naive, three CD4 memory, two CD8 naive, one CD8 memory. Study-wide results and caveats: Lower generation probabilities were found for non-shared clonotypes than for those shared by all four donors.

V lost 4 bases and J lost 6, with 18 bases in between. There are 16 residues in the CDR3. CDR1 and CDR2 from the germline V gene are SEHNR and FQNEAQ (reference sequence). Naivety among CD8 cells was defined by CD45RO negativity and positive CCR7 selection, thereby excluding terminally differentiated effector memory CD45RA+ cells. Adult donors, all healthy and HIV-negative, had no recent acute infections or vaccinations. Here immunoSEQ multiplex PCR was the method, and the copy in TCRdb shows in-frame clones only, minus some. The table has about 2.1 million clones, around 93% seen once. On this clone: The antigen is not known.

The sequencing sample was made of naive CD8+ T cells from PBMCs. V gene TRBV7-9 combines with J gene TRBJ2-2; D might be TRBD1 (6 bases). The receptor was isolated from a man younger than 35 in good health. Some clones in this sample may be carry-over from other donors' samples. The CDR3 region is CASSSNIDRPPGELFF. The CDR3 DNA reads TGTGCCAGCAGCTCGAACATTGACAGGCCCCCCGGGGAGCTGTTTTTT.